The clone carrying this TCR beta chain occurred once. Its antigen is not known. This record comes from a study of T cell clonotyping in hematopoietic cell transplantation. Study conclusions and caveats: Graft donor and pretransplant recipient Inverse Simpson Index values predicted broader posttransplant TCR diversity.

V lost 0 bases, J lost 7 bases, and 16 bases lay in between. Germline loops: CDR1 SGHDT, CDR2 YYEEEE. This CDR3 is 15 amino acids long. Blood collection times were about day -28 and days 30, 100, 180 posttransplant. Sequencing was performed with immunoSEQ multiplex PCR; in TCRdb, only in-frame clones are kept and a portion is missing. The table shows some 4,400 clones, with 65% to 85% occurring only once. The clonotype was recovered from a female patient aged 50-65 years who had an allogeneic stem cell transplant from an unrelated donor, so the T cells may come from the graft donor. Some clones in this sample may be carry-over from other donors' samples. This chain uses TRBV5-6 with TRBJ1-2; TRBD1 is a possible D gene (6 bases). The sequenced sample was peripheral blood mononuclear cells, obtained 100 days after allogeneic stem cell transplant. The CDR3: CASSLVSGGGGGYTF. The CDR3 bases are TGTGCCAGCAGCTTGGTATCGGGGGGCGGTGGTGGCTACACCTTC.